These T cell receptor beta chains were read from a single sample in a study of PD-L1 blockade in urothelial cancer. The method was immunoSEQ multiplex PCR; TCRdb's version includes in-frame clones alone and lacks a portion of them. Among around 100,000 clones listed, around 85% were seen once. The sample consisted of PBMCs, taken around atezolizumab (anti-PD-L1) treatment. The receptor set was obtained from a man aged 45-65 years with urothelial cancer. The CDR3 runs from the conserved cysteine through the conserved F or W. D genes are given only for firm matches. Expanded clones get a size class; other rows say once, few or many, or leave the size out.

CASSPTSDSPVFF | TGTGCCAGCTCACCAACCTCGGACTCCCCCGTGTTCTTC | TRBJ2-1 | NA | NA | TRBV18
CASSSSIGRRDYEQYF | TGCGCCAGCAGCAGTTCCATCGGGAGGAGGGACTACGAGCAGTACTTC | TRBJ2-7 | TRBD2 | NA | TRBV5-1
CASSLTRELGDTQYF | TGTGCCAGCAGCTTAACGCGGGAGCTGGGAGATACGCAGTATTTT | TRBJ2-3 | TRBD2 | NA | TRBV7-3
CASSQGGQGLVDTIYF | TGTGCCAGCAGCCAAGGGGGACAGGGGTTAGTGGACACCATATATTTT | TRBJ1-3 | TRBD1 | few | TRBV4-2
CASSEGMGGYTF | TGTGCCAGTAGCGAGGGCATGGGCGGCTACACCTTC | TRBJ1-2 | NA | NA | TRBV19
CASSVSGAYNEQFF | TGTGCCAGCAGTGTTTCGGGAGCCTACAATGAGCAGTTCTTC | TRBJ2-1 | NA | NA | TRBV6-1
CASSLAGDSYNEQFF | TGCGCCAGCAGCTTGGCCGGGGATTCCTACAATGAGCAGTTCTTC | TRBJ2-1 | NA | NA | TRBV5-1
CAWVRSGTTDTQYF | TGTGCCTGGGTGCGCAGCGGGACCACAGATACGCAGTATTTT | TRBJ2-3 | TRBD2 | NA | TRBV30
CASSYADWRNTGELFF | TGTGCCAGCAGTTACGCTGACTGGCGGAACACCGGGGAGCTGTTTTTT | TRBJ2-2 | NA | NA | TRBV6-5
CASSPVSGTRLRSGANVLTF | TGTGCCAGCTCACCGGTATCCGGGACTAGGCTTCGCTCTGGGGCCAACGTCCTGACTTTC | TRBJ2-6 | TRBD2 | NA | TRBV18
CASSRGLAGGIYEQYF | TGTGCCAGCAGTCGGGGACTAGCGGGAGGCATCTACGAGCAGTACTTC | TRBJ2-7 | TRBD2 | NA | TRBV5-4
CASDGRREGLQETQYF | TGCGCCAGTGATGGGCGGAGAGAGGGACTTCAAGAGACCCAGTACTTC | TRBJ2-5 | NA | NA | TRBV10-2
CASSPSWTESYEQYF | TGTGCCAGCAGCCCGAGCTGGACAGAGTCCTACGAGCAGTACTTC | TRBJ2-7 | NA | NA | TRBV7-2
CASSRGLAGEDTIYF | TGTGCCAGCAGCCGAGGGTTAGCAGGGGAAGACACCATATATTTT | TRBJ1-3 | NA | NA | TRBV5-5
CSASIATEQYF | TGCAGTGCTTCCATAGCTACCGAGCAGTACTTC | TRBJ2-7 | NA | once | TRBV20-1
CASRETGAVETQYF | TGTGCCAGCAGAGAGACAGGGGCGGTAGAGACCCAGTACTTC | TRBJ2-5 | TRBD1 | NA | TRBV28
CASSLGNQGAGDTQYF | TGCGCCAGCAGCTTGGGAAATCAGGGGGCTGGAGATACGCAGTATTTT | TRBJ2-3 | TRBD1 | once | TRBV5-1
CASSYFPTGPYEQYF | TGTGCCAGCAGTTACTTTCCCACCGGTCCCTACGAGCAGTACTTC | TRBJ2-7 | NA | NA | TRBV6-6
CASSRYPRGSQPQHF | TGTGCCAGCAGTCGATATCCTAGGGGTAGTCAGCCCCAGCATTTT | TRBJ1-5 | NA | few | TRBV6-5
CSVDTRQNTEAFF | TGCAGCGTTGATACACGACAGAACACTGAAGCTTTCTTT | TRBJ1-1 | NA | NA | TRBV29-1
CASRTTGAGETQYF | TGTGCCAGTCGAACGACAGGGGCGGGAGAGACCCAGTACTTC | TRBJ2-5 | TRBD1 | NA | TRBV28
CASSLESENTEAFF | TGTGCCAGCAGTTTGGAGTCCGAGAACACTGAAGCTTTCTTT | TRBJ1-1 | NA | NA | TRBV28
CASSPGVAGITDTQYF | TGTGCCAGCAGCCCAGGGGTAGCGGGAATCACAGATACGCAGTATTTT | TRBJ2-3 | TRBD2 | once | TRBV5-5
CAWSVNSPLHF | TGTGCCTGGAGCGTCAATTCACCCCTCCACTTT | TRBJ1-6 | NA | NA | TRBV30
CASSIDRGLSYEQYF | TGTGCCAGTAGTATCGACAGGGGGCTCTCCTACGAGCAGTACTTC | TRBJ2-7 | TRBD1 | NA | TRBV19
CASSFTQGIGTIYF | TGTGCCAGCAGTTTCACTCAGGGAATTGGCACCATATATTTT | TRBJ1-3 | NA | few | TRBV27
CASSRNRGGFNEQFF | TGCGCCAGCAGCCGCAACAGGGGTGGGTTCAATGAGCAGTTCTTC | TRBJ2-1 | TRBD1 | NA | TRBV4-1
CASSLGGNTGELFF | TGTGCCAGCAGCTTGGGGGGAAACACCGGGGAGCTGTTTTTT | TRBJ2-2 | NA | NA | TRBV7-9
CASSLWGDRGHTGELFF | TGTGCCAGCAGTTTATGGGGGGACAGGGGGCACACCGGGGAGCTGTTTTTT | TRBJ2-2 | TRBD1 | NA | TRBV28
CASSLAASGAQHTQYF | TGTGCCAGCAGCTTAGCGGCTAGCGGGGCCCAGCATACGCAGTATTTT | TRBJ2-3 | TRBD2 | NA | TRBV7-2
CASSVASDRSYNSPLHF | TGTGCCAGCAGCGTAGCTAGCGACAGAAGCTATAATTCACCCCTCCACTTT | TRBJ1-6 | NA | NA | TRBV9
CASSFGQGSNQPQHF | TGTGCCAGCAGCTTCGGACAGGGAAGTAATCAGCCCCAGCATTTT | TRBJ1-5 | TRBD1 | NA | TRBV11-2
CATRGQSVYGYTF | TGTGCCACCAGGGGACAGTCGGTCTATGGCTACACCTTC | TRBJ1-2 | TRBD1 | NA | TRBV15
CASSLAGPTDTQYF | TGTGCCAGCAGCTTAGCGGGGCCCACAGATACGCAGTATTTT | TRBJ2-3 | TRBD2 | NA | TRBV5-6
CASSPATLLKGKLFF | TGTGCCAGCTCACCAGCCACGTTGTTAAAGGGGAAACTGTTTTTT | TRBJ1-4 | NA | NA | TRBV18
CASSLGGGLLAYEQYF | TGTGCCAGCAGCTTAGGTGGAGGCCTCTTAGCCTACGAGCAGTACTTC | TRBJ2-7 | NA | NA | TRBV11-2
CASMTSGRNEQFF | TGTGCCAGCATGACTAGCGGGAGGAATGAGCAGTTCTTC | TRBJ2-1 | TRBD2 | NA | TRBV6-5
CASGGSGRTSYNEQFF | TGCGCCAGCGGGGGTAGCGGGAGAACATCCTACAATGAGCAGTTCTTC | TRBJ2-1 | TRBD2 | NA | TRBV5-1
CATSRDPGTSHNEQFF | TGTGCCACCAGCAGAGATCCCGGGACTAGTCATAATGAGCAGTTCTTC | TRBJ2-1 | TRBD2 | NA | TRBV15
CASNIQYNSPLHF | TGTGCCAGCAATATCCAGTATAATTCACCCCTCCACTTT | TRBJ1-6 | NA | NA | TRBV6-5
CASSYSSSHTEAFF | TGTGCCAGCAGTTACTCGAGCTCACACACTGAAGCTTTCTTT | TRBJ1-1 | NA | NA | TRBV6-5
CASSLPSLGQGTNYGYTF | TGTGCCAGCAGTTTACCTTCCCTGGGACAGGGGACGAACTATGGCTACACCTTC | TRBJ1-2 | TRBD1 | NA | TRBV28
CASSDRAGGEKLFF | TGTGCCAGCAGTGATAGGGCGGGTGGGGAAAAACTGTTTTTT | TRBJ1-4 | NA | NA | TRBV2
CASSSPGQANYGYTF | TGCGCCAGCAGCTCTCCGGGACAGGCTAACTATGGCTACACCTTC | TRBJ1-2 | TRBD1 | NA | TRBV5-1
CASSEMAGGGGNEQFF | TGTGCCAGCAGTGAAATGGCGGGAGGGGGGGGAAATGAGCAGTTCTTC | TRBJ2-1 | TRBD2 | NA | TRBV2
CASTQGQETQYF | TGCGCCAGCACACAGGGACAAGAGACCCAGTACTTC | TRBJ2-5 | NA | NA | TRBV5-1